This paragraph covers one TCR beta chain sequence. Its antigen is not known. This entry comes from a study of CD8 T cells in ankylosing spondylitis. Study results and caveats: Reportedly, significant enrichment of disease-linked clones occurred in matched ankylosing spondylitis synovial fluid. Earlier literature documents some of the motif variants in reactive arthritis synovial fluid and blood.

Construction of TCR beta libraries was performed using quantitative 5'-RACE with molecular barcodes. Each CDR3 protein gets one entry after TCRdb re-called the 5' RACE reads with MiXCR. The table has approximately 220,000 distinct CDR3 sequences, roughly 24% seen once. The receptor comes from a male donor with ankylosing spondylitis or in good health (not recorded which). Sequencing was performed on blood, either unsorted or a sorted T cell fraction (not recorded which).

CDR3 residues: CASSPPGRAIGRTEAFF. CDR3 nucleotide sequence: TGTGCCAGCTCACCACCGGGCAGGGCCATTGGTCGGACTGAAGCTTTCTTT. The chain employs TRBV18 and TRBJ1-1; the D gene is possibly TRBD1 (5 bases). This CDR3 region has 17 residues. Germline CDR1 and CDR2: KGHSH and LQKENI. With 0 bases removed from V and 5 bases from J, the gap between germline ends came to 19 bases. Combining the CDR3 with reference TRBV18 and TRBJ1-1 gives the whole variable domain NAGVMQNPRHLVRRRGQEARLRCSPMKGHSHVYWYRQLPEEGLKFMVYLQKENIIDESGMPKERFSAEFPKEGPSILRIQQVVRGDSAAYFCASSPPGRAIGRTEAFFGQGTRLTVV.